This T cell receptor beta chain derives from a study of shared clonotypes between healthy human individuals. The protocol was immunoSEQ multiplex PCR, while the TCRdb copy is restricted to in-frame clones and leaves out a portion. The sample lists 600,000 or so clones, about 98% occurring once. V lost 1 base and J lost 8, with 18 bases in between. Germline V lookup: CDR1 LGHNA, CDR2 YSLEER. This CDR3 region has 16 residues. Terminally differentiated effector memory CD45RA+ cells were excluded from the naive CD8 cells, which were CD45RO-negative and positively selected for CCR7. Sequenced sample: naive CD8+ T cells sorted from blood. The J gene is TRBJ2-1, the V gene TRBV4-3, with no clear D. This receptor was identified in a man aged 30 to 39 in good health. The CDR3 DNA reads as TGCGCCAGCAGCCAAGCCTCGAGCTCTTTTCTCTATGAGCAGTTCTTC. Encoded protein: CASSQASSSFLYEQFF.